Shown below are 26 T cell receptor beta chains from a single sample sequenced in a study of CD8+ T cells in alopecia areata. Following RNA extraction, reverse transcription yielded cDNA that acted as the sequencing template. Using immunoSEQ multiplex PCR, the repertoire was profiled, and TCRdb retains in-frame clones only, with some absent. The sample lists about 180,000 clones, approximately 49% seen once, with over 9.5% in the top ten. Noted treatment: oral pan-JAK inhibitor, 5-10 mg twice daily. The sequences come from CD8+ T cells sorted from blood, collected around week 54, from a patient treated with tofacitinib. Every receptor here comes from a human donor with alopecia areata.

This clone was recorded at least ten times. The genes are TRBV6-1 and TRBJ2-2; 11 bases fit TRBD2. J was trimmed by 6 bases and V by 0 bases; bases with no gene match: 0. This CDR3 has 15 residues. Per the germline V gene, CDR1 is MNHNS and CDR2 is SASEGT. The CDR3 region has the DNA TGTGCCAGCAGTGAAGCTAGCGGGGGGGCCGGGGAGCTGTTTTTT. It is translated as CASSEASGGAGELFF.

This chain connects TRBV27 to TRBJ2-7; possible D gene TRBD1, 6 bases. Trimming pared 6 bases from V and 3 bases from J, leaving 15 bases between. The CDR3 totals 14 residues. Germline CDR1 is MNHEY and CDR2 is SMNVEV (reference sequence). This CDR3 reads CASSPQTGLYEQYF. The CDR3, as DNA: TGTGCCAGCAGCCCCCAGACAGGTCTCTACGAGCAGTACTTC.

The V call is TRBV7-6, the J call TRBJ2-1; TRBD2 matches at 12 bases. The germline CDR1 and CDR2 sequences are SGHVS and FNYEAQ. Unmatched junction bases numbered 1, after V lost 1 base and J lost 0 bases. This CDR3 has 17 residues. CDR3 residues: CASSLVTSGGSYNEQFF. The CDR3 DNA sequence: TGTGCCAGCAGCTTAGTGACTAGCGGGGGCTCCTACAATGAGCAGTTCTTC.

CDR3 region: CASSSTTGSYEQYF. The CDR3 nucleotides are TGTGCCAGCAGTTCGACGACAGGGAGTTACGAGCAGTACTTC. This chain connects TRBV6-5 to TRBJ2-7; TRBD1 aligns across 7 bases. J lost 4 bases, V lost 4 bases, and 7 bases had no gene match. The germline V gene has CDR1 MNHEY and CDR2 SVGAGI. The CDR3 covers 14 residues.

This clone came up a few times. The chain joins TRBV11-2 to TRBJ2-1, with TRBD2 identical over 8 bases. Germline CDR1 SGHAT, CDR2 FQNNGV. With 0 bases clipped from V and 8 bases from J, the junction kept 6 bases outside the gene matches. This CDR3 is 15 amino acids long. The CDR3 bases are TGTGCCAGCAGCTTAGAGGCCGGGGGGGCCTATGAGCAGTTCTTC. This codes for CASSLEAGGAYEQFF.

This clone has more than one count but fewer than ten. At one end, the junction sequence differs from germline, possibly due to a read error. The chain combines TRBV12-5 with TRBJ2-7; D unclear. Germline values: CDR1 LGHNT, CDR2 FRNRAP. This CDR3 has 14 residues. DNA for the CDR3: TGTGCTAGTGGTTTGGTACGAGAAACAACGTGGCTCCACTTC. Protein sequence: CASGLVRETTWLHF.

This chain connects TRBV6-5 to TRBJ1-3; D uncertain. The germline CDR1 and CDR2 sequences are MNHEY and SVGAGI. Trimming took off 9 bases at V and 0 bases at J, with 12 bases between the two ends. This CDR3 region has 14 residues. In DNA, the CDR3 is TGTGCCAGTAAACAGCGATCCTCTGGAAACACCATATATTTT. Protein: CASKQRSSGNTIYF.

The chain recombines TRBV30 with TRBJ2-5, with 9 bases identical to TRBD1. With the DNA end fitting TRBJ2-7 better, the J assignment may be wrong. Germline loops: CDR1 GTSNPN, CDR2 SVGIG (reference sequence). CDR3 size: 15 residues. CDR3 sequence (DNA): TGTGCCTGGAATGCCGGGACAGGGATTTCCTACGAGCAGTACTTC. Encoded protein: CAWNAGTGISYEQYF.

J is TRBJ2-1 and V is TRBV29-1; 7 nucleotides agree with TRBD2. Germline values: CDR1 SQVTM, CDR2 ANQGSEA. The CDR3 consists of 15 residues. The trim removed 4 bases at V and 0 bases at J, leaving 6 bases unmatched. The CDR3 loop is CSVAGLSTSYNEQFF. For the CDR3, the DNA is TGCAGCGTTGCGGGACTAAGTACCTCCTACAATGAGCAGTTCTTC.

The V call is TRBV13, the J call TRBJ2-7, with D perhaps matching TRBD1 (6 bases). Trimming left V 3 bases short and J 1 base short, with 10 bases between. The germline V gene encodes CDR1 PRHDT and CDR2 FYEKMQ (reference sequence). This CDR3 has 14 residues. CDR3 protein: CASSLLQGSYEQYF. The DNA of the CDR3 is TGTGCCAGCAGCTTGCTACAGGGTTCCTACGAGCAGTACTTC. Full variable domain (missing parts from reference TRBV13 and TRBJ2-7): AAGVIQSPRHLIKEKRETATLKCYPIPRHDTVYWYQQGPGQDPQFLISFYEKMQSDKGSIPDRFSAQQFSDYHSELNMSSLELGDSALYFCASSLLQGSYEQYFGPGTRLTVT.

This chain links TRBV19 with TRBJ2-1, with 8 bases that match TRBD1. Trimming took 5 bases from V and 10 from J; bases not matched to a gene: 4. The CDR3 consists of 12 residues. Germline lookup yields CDR1 LNHDA and CDR2 SQIVND (reference sequence). CDR3 protein: CASSDRGREQFF. The CDR3 bases are TGTGCCAGTAGTGACAGGGGCCGCGAGCAGTTCTTC.

This clone appeared once. CDR3 nucleotides: TGTGCCAGCAGCTTGGCTGGGGGGCCCGGGTATTTT. Protein sequence: CASSLAGGPGYF. The genes are TRBV5-6 and TRBJ2-3, with D perhaps assigned TRBD1 or TRBD2 (6 bases each). The CDR3 contains 12 residues. Trimming took 0 bases from V and 14 from J, leaving 13 bases between them. Germline V gene lookup returns CDR1 SGHDT and CDR2 YYEEEE.

Only a few counts were recorded for this clone. The gene calls are TRBV15 and TRBJ2-1; D gene unclear. Germline V gene data show CDR1 as LNHNV and CDR2 as YYDKDF (reference sequence). The CDR3 extends over 12 amino acids. V lost 0 bases and J 9 bases, leaving 6 bases between the germline ends. The CDR3 region has the DNA TGTGCCACCAGCAGAGAAGTCGGTGAGCAGTTCTTC. This codes for CATSREVGEQFF.

The rearrangement links TRBV10-3 to TRBJ2-3, with 9 bases identical to TRBD1. V shed 10 bases and J 5 bases; nucleotides not matched to a gene: 4. CDR3 length: 12 amino acids. CDR1 and CDR2 from the germline V gene are ENHRY and SYGVKD. The CDR3 coding sequence is TGTGCCACCGGGGACAGGGAAGATACGCAGTATTTT. It encodes CATGDREDTQYF.

This chain connects TRBV6-6 to TRBJ1-2; D remains ambiguous. Germline lookup yields CDR1 MNHNY and CDR2 SVGAGI (reference sequence). Deletions cut 2 bases from V and 5 bases from J, with 15 bases between. CDR3 size: 15 residues. CDR3 coding DNA: TGTGCCAGCAGTTACGAAACAGAGCCTCTATATGGCTACACCTTC. Amino acid sequence: CASSYETEPLYGYTF.

The chain uses TRBV30 and TRBJ2-5; 10 bases match TRBD2. The CDR3 has 16 amino acids. Germline assignment: CDR1 GTSNPN and CDR2 SVGIG (reference sequence). V shed 1 base, J shed 5 bases, and the junction held 10 bases outside the gene matches. The CDR3 region is CAWSGLAGARHETQYF. For the CDR3, the DNA is TGTGCCTGGAGTGGCCTAGCGGGGGCAAGGCACGAGACCCAGTACTTC. Filled out from reference TRBV30 and TRBJ2-5, the complete variable domain reads SQTIHQWPATLVQPVGSPLSLECTVEGTSNPNLYWYRQAAGRGLQLLFYSVGIGQISSEVPQNLSASRPQDRQFILSSKKLLLSDSGFYLCAWSGLAGARHETQYFGPGTRLLVL.

This clone turned up a few times. This chain links TRBV27 with TRBJ2-3, with D perhaps TRBD2 (6 bases). Trimming stripped 1 base from V and 0 bases from J, with 8 bases between. CDR3 length: 15 amino acids. Germline values: CDR1 MNHEY, CDR2 SMNVEV (reference sequence). The CDR3 protein is CASSLWGDSTDTQYF. In DNA form, the CDR3 reads TGTGCCAGCAGTTTATGGGGGGATAGCACAGATACGCAGTATTTT.

This chain links TRBV4-1 with TRBJ2-7; 8 positions agree with TRBD1. J gave up 2 bases and V 4 bases, and 7 bases lay outside the gene matches. Germline CDR1 reads MGHRA; CDR2 reads YSYEKL. CDR3 length: 15 residues. CDR3 loop: CASSLSTGVAYEQYF. The CDR3, as DNA: TGCGCCAGCAGCCTATCGACAGGGGTTGCCTACGAGCAGTACTTC.

The chain employs TRBV2 and TRBJ2-7, with 8 bases aligning to TRBD1. V was clipped by 5 bases and J by 8 bases; unmatched bases: 14. This CDR3 comprises 15 residues. Germline V lookup: CDR1 SNHLY, CDR2 FYNNEI. In DNA, the CDR3 is TGTGCCAGCAGTCCTCCGGGACAGGAAAAAGTCAAGCAGTACTTC. Amino acid sequence: CASSPPGQEKVKQYF.

The rearrangement links TRBV30 to TRBJ1-5, with unresolved D. The length of the CDR3 is 14 residues. Trimming took 2 bases from V and 0 from J, leaving 8 bases between them. Germline loops: CDR1 GTSNPN, CDR2 SVGIG (reference sequence). The CDR3 DNA reads TGTGCCTGGAGTCTGGAGTATAGCAATCAGCCCCAGCATTTT. Translating gives CAWSLEYSNQPQHF.

The rearrangement uses TRBV7-8 and TRBJ2-7; a weak D match, TRBD1 (6 bases). Trimming shortened V by 1 base and J by 3 bases, and 7 bases separated the two germline ends. This CDR3 contains 13 residues. Per germline, CDR1 SGHVS and CDR2 FQNEAQ. The CDR3 is CASSLEGVYEQYF. In nucleotides, the CDR3 is TGTGCCAGCAGCTTAGAGGGGGTCTACGAGCAGTACTTC.

V gene TRBV9 combines with J gene TRBJ2-4, with 7 positions matching TRBD1. V gave up 0 bases and J gave up 6 bases; unmatched junction bases: 6. The CDR3 sequence is 15 residues long. The germline CDR1 and CDR2 sequences are SGDLS and YYNGEE. The CDR3 region has the DNA TGTGCCAGCAGCGTAGCAGGGGGTCTGTCAAACATTCAGTACTTC. This gives the protein CASSVAGGLSNIQYF.

This clone was counted only a few times. This rearrangement joins TRBV7-9 to TRBJ2-1; possibly TRBD1 for D (6 bases). Trimming left V 4 bases short and J 4 bases short, with 8 bases between. Germline assignment: CDR1 SEHNR and CDR2 FQNEAQ (reference sequence). This CDR3 comprises 13 residues. The CDR3: CASSYRDYNEQFF. In DNA, the CDR3 is TGTGCCAGCAGCTACAGGGATTACAATGAGCAGTTCTTC.

CDR3: CAWRAGTGELRELFF. CDR3 DNA: TGTGCCTGGAGGGCCGGGACAGGGGAACTCAGGGAGCTGTTTTTT. The chain has TRBV30 and TRBJ2-2; 10 bases fit TRBD1. CDR3 length: 15 residues. In germline, CDR1 is GTSNPN, CDR2 SVGIG (reference sequence). J lost 9 bases, V lost 3 bases, and 10 bases had no gene match.

The chain combines TRBV19 with TRBJ1-1; 7 nucleotides align to TRBD1. J was trimmed by 2 bases and V by 7 bases; bases with no gene match: 10. Germline V gene data show CDR1 as LNHDA and CDR2 as SQIVND (reference sequence). This CDR3 has 15 residues. CDR3 amino acids: CASIAKRQGNTEAFF. The CDR3 bases are TGTGCCAGTATCGCCAAACGACAGGGCAACACTGAAGCTTTCTTT. Full variable domain (missing parts from reference TRBV19 and TRBJ1-1): DGGITQSPKYLFRKEGQNVTLSCEQNLNHDAMYWYRQDPGQGLRLIYYSQIVNDFQKGDIAEGYSVSREKKESFPLTVTSAQKNPTAFYLCASIAKRQGNTEAFFGQGTRLTVV.

This clone was counted only a few times. The chain recombines TRBV29-1 with TRBJ1-1; D gene uncertain. CDR1 is SQVTM, CDR2 ANQGSEA, per germline. Deletions cut 1 base from V and 7 bases from J, with 7 bases between. This CDR3 is built from 11 residues. The CDR3 DNA follows: TGCAGCGTTGAAGGAGCCGTTGAAGCTTTCTTT. The encoded protein is CSVEGAVEAFF. The whole variable domain, filled in from reference TRBV29-1 and TRBJ1-1, reads SAVISQKPSRDICQRGTSLTIQCQVDSQVTMMFWYRQQPGQSLTLIATANQGSEATYESGFVIDKFPISRPNLTFSTLTVSNMSPEDSSIYLCSVEGAVEAFFGQGTRLTVV.